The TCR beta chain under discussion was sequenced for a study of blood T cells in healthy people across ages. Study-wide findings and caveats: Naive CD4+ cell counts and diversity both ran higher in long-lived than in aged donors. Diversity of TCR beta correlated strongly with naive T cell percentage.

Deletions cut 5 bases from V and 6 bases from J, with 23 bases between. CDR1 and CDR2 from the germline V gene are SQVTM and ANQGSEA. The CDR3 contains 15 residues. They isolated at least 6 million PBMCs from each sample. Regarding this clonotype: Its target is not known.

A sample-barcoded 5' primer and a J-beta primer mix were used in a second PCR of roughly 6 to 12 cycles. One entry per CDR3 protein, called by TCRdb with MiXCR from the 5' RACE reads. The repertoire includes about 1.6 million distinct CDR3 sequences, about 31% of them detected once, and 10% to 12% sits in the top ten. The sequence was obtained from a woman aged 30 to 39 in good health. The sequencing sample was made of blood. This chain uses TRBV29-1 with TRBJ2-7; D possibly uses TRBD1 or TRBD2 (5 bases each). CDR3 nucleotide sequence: TGCAGCGTTCCAGACTCCGGGACGGGGCGTTCCGAGCAGTACTTC. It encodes CSVPDSGTGRSEQYF.